What follows are 18 T cell receptor beta chains derived from one specimen sequenced in a study of blood T cell repertoires in COVID-19. The method was immunoSEQ multiplex PCR; TCRdb's version includes in-frame clones alone and lacks a portion of them. This sample carries hundreds of thousands of clones, 83% of them seen once, and the ten largest clones take around a tenth. What was sequenced was peripheral blood. The receptors stem from a woman between 45 and 60 years old who had recovered from COVID-19.

This clone has just one count. The chain carries TRBV9 and TRBJ1-5; 7 nucleotides line up with TRBD1. After removal of 4 bases from V and 0 bases from J, the junction contained 4 bases not matched to a gene. The CDR3 length is 15 residues. Germline V lookup: CDR1 SGDLS, CDR2 YYNGEE. This CDR3 is CASSMTGNSNQPQHF. The CDR3 DNA is TGTGCCAGCAGCATGACAGGGAATAGCAATCAGCCCCAGCATTTT.

The chain carries TRBV23-1 and TRBJ2-7; 7 bases are shared with TRBD1. TRBV23-1 is classed as an ORF, of uncertain function. Trimming at V came to 4 bases and at J to 7 bases, leaving 19 bases not matched to a gene. The CDR3 totals 17 residues. The CDR3 nucleotides are TGCGCCAGCAGTCCCGGGACAGATCAACGACTCGCGAGGGAGCAGTACTTC. Its protein product is CASSPGTDQRLAREQYF.

The chain uses TRBV11-2 and TRBJ2-3, with TRBD2 matching 8 bases. The germline V gene encodes CDR1 SGHAT and CDR2 FQNNGV. Losses at the gene ends were 2 bases for V and 5 bases for J; bases not matched to a gene: 6. The CDR3 is made up of 15 amino acids. The CDR3 region is CASSLFLAGGDTQYF. CDR3 bases: TGTGCCAGCAGCTTATTCCTAGCGGGTGGAGATACGCAGTATTTT.

This chain connects TRBV7-9 to TRBJ1-1; TRBD1 might be the D (6 bases). V was pared by 5 bases and J by 8 bases, with 18 bases between. CDR1 is SEHNR, CDR2 FQNEAQ, per germline (reference sequence). The CDR3 has 14 residues. The CDR3, as DNA: TGTGCCAGCAGCGCTCAGGGGAGCGTGGGAGAAGCTTTCTTT. Protein sequence: CASSAQGSVGEAFF.

Concerning this clone: A much larger clone lies one base from this, so it may be a read error. This chain joins TRBV7-9 and TRBJ1-2, with 7 positions matching TRBD1. The CDR3 sequence is 13 residues long. CDR1 and CDR2 (germline): SEHNR, FQNEAQ (reference sequence). The junction had 3 bases not matched to a gene; V was cut back by 5 bases and J by 3 bases. In DNA form, the CDR3 reads TGTGCCAGCAGCCGAACAGGGGACTATGGCTACACCTTC. Residues: CASSRTGDYGYTF. The full variable domain, in which reference TRBV7-9 and TRBJ1-2 provide the parts outside the CDR3, is DTGVSQNPRHKITKRGQNVTFRCDPISEHNRLYWYRQTLGQGPEFLTYFQNEAQLEKSRLLSDRFSAERPKGSFSTLEIQRTEQGDSAMYLCASSRTGDYGYTFGSGTRLTVV.

The chain employs TRBV11-2 and TRBJ2-1; 8 bases agree with TRBD2. The CDR3 consists of 17 residues. The germline gives CDR1 SGHAT, CDR2 FQNNGV. Trimming removed 4 bases from V and 3 bases from J; junction bases left unmatched: 11. CDR3 sequence: CASSSPAWRGDYNEQFF. The CDR3 DNA reads as TGTGCCAGCAGCTCCCCCGCTTGGCGGGGGGACTACAATGAGCAGTTCTTC. The full variable domain, rest sourced from reference TRBV11-2 and TRBJ2-1, is EAGVAQSPRYKIIEKRQSVAFWCNPISGHATLYWYQQILGQGPKLLIQFQNNGVVDDSQLPKDRFSAERLKGVDSTLKIQPAKLEDSAVYLCASSSPAWRGDYNEQFFGPGTRLTVL.

The chain carries TRBV27 and TRBJ1-1, with D hard to call. The CDR3 runs to 14 residues. Between the trimmed V and J ends, which lost 4 bases and 5 bases, there was a span of 14 bases. Looked up from germline, CDR1 is MNHEY and CDR2 is SMNVEV (reference sequence). Here the CDR3 reads CASSSAEVETEAFF. DNA for the CDR3: TGTGCCAGCAGTTCTGCCGAGGTCGAGACTGAAGCTTTCTTT.

This clone was detected only a few times. V and J are TRBV3-1 (or the pseudogene TRBV3-2) and TRBJ1-1; tentatively, D is TRBD1 (6 bases). Trimming took 4 bases from V and 5 from J, leaving 17 bases between them. Germline loops: CDR1 LGHDT, CDR2 YNNKEL (reference sequence). The CDR3 totals 15 residues. CDR3 amino acids: CASSLTQGIKTEAFF. For the CDR3, the DNA is TGTGCCAGCAGCCTGACGCAGGGGATAAAAACTGAAGCTTTCTTT.

A word on this clone: Other DNA sequences in the same sample also yield this CDR3. The gene calls are TRBV28 and TRBJ2-7; 9 nucleotides align to TRBD2. Germline-derived CDR1 and CDR2 are MDHEN and SYDVKM. V trimming: 6 bases; J trimming: 2 bases; junction bases outside the gene matches: 2. The CDR3 has 13 amino acids. CDR3 amino acids: CASRLAGPYEQYF. CDR3 nucleotides: TGTGCCAGCAGACTAGCGGGTCCCTACGAGCAGTACTTC.

The rearrangement joins TRBV28 to TRBJ2-7, with 8 bases aligning to TRBD1. The CDR3 runs to 15 residues. The germline V gene encodes CDR1 MDHEN and CDR2 SYDVKM. The J segment lost 4 bases and the V segment lost 6 bases, leaving 11 bases of the junction unmatched. The CDR3 protein is CASRYTGGIAYEQYF. The CDR3 coding sequence is TGTGCCAGCAGATATACAGGGGGAATAGCGTACGAGCAGTACTTC.

The chain combines TRBV6-6 with TRBJ1-5; D is undetermined. V lost 2 bases, J lost 5 bases, and 13 bases lay in between. CDR1 and CDR2 (germline): MNHNY, SVGAGI (reference sequence). The CDR3 covers 15 residues. This CDR3 reads CASSYGLHPDQPQHF. In DNA, the CDR3 is TGTGCCAGCAGTTACGGGCTCCACCCGGATCAGCCCCAGCATTTT.

This clone was picked up one time. This sequence joins TRBV6-5 and TRBJ1-2; D perhaps matches TRBD1 (5 bases). Between the trimmed V and J ends, which lost 4 bases and 4 bases, there was a span of 13 bases. The CDR3 has 14 amino acids. Germline CDR1 is MNHEY and CDR2 is SVGAGI. The CDR3 reads CASSFGGGAYGYTF. In DNA form, the CDR3 reads TGTGCCAGCAGTTTCGGGGGAGGGGCCTATGGCTACACCTTC.

The rearrangement uses TRBV24-1 and TRBJ2-5; possible D gene TRBD1, 6 bases. Germline CDR1 reads KGHDR; CDR2 reads SFDVKD. The CDR3 length is 14 residues. Deletions cut 9 bases from V and 1 base from J, with 14 bases between. CDR3 protein: CATSGTGSQETQYF. The CDR3 region has the DNA TGTGCCACCTCGGGTACAGGGTCCCAAGAGACCCAGTACTTC.

This clone was counted a few times. The genes are TRBV6-2 or TRBV6-3 and TRBJ2-5; TRBD2 matches 8 bases. Trimming took 2 bases from V and 4 from J; bases not matched to a gene: 6. CDR1 MNHEY and CDR2 SVGEGT come from the germline V gene. The CDR3 is 15 amino acids. CDR3 loop: CASSYRTREGETQYF. CDR3 in DNA: TGTGCCAGCAGTTACCGAACACGGGAGGGAGAGACCCAGTACTTC.

This chain connects TRBV7-3 to TRBJ2-1; D is uncertain. The CDR3 length is 11 residues. CDR1 and CDR2 (germline): SGHTA, FQGTGA. Trimming stripped 5 bases from V and 5 bases from J, with 4 bases between. CDR3 region: CASSQNNEQFF. As DNA, the CDR3 is TGTGCCAGCAGCCAAAACAATGAGCAGTTCTTC.

The CDR3 loop reads CASSADRSGNTIYF. The DNA of the CDR3 is TGTGCCAGCAGTGCAGACAGGTCTGGAAACACCATATATTTT. The chain is built from TRBV2 and TRBJ1-3; D perhaps matches TRBD1 (6 bases). The V end was cut by 4 bases, the J end by 1 base, with 8 bases between. The CDR3 contains 14 residues. Germline CDR1 reads SNHLY; CDR2 reads FYNNEI.

The V call is TRBV3-1 (or the pseudogene TRBV3-2), the J call TRBJ2-7, with 7 bases fitting TRBD2. Germline trimming cut 0 bases from V and 3 bases from J; bases unmatched to any gene: 8. Per the germline V gene, CDR1 is LGHDT and CDR2 is YNNKEL (reference sequence). The CDR3 sequence is 16 residues long. The CDR3 nucleotides read TGTGCCAGCAGCCAAGAGGCTGGGTCTAGCGGCTACGAGCAGTACTTC. Residues: CASSQEAGSSGYEQYF.

The chain recombines TRBV5-5 with TRBJ1-1, with D tentatively TRBD1 (5 bases). There are 15 residues in the CDR3. Germline V CDR1 and CDR2: SGHKS, YYEKEE (reference sequence). Trimming left V 0 bases short and J 0 bases short, with 9 bases between. The DNA of the CDR3 is TGTGCCAGCAGCTTGGTGCCAGGGCTGAACACTGAAGCTTTCTTT. Translating gives CASSLVPGLNTEAFF.